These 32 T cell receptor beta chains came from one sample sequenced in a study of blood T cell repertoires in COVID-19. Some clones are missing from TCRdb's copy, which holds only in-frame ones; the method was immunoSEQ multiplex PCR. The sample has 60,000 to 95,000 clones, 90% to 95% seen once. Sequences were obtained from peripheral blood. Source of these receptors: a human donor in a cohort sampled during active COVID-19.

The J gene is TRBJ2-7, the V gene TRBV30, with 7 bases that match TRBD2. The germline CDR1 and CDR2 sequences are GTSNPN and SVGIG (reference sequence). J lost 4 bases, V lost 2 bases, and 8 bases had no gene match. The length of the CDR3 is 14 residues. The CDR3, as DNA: TGTGCCTGGAGTCGTCAGGGTAGCGGGTACGAGCAGTACTTC. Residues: CAWSRQGSGYEQYF.

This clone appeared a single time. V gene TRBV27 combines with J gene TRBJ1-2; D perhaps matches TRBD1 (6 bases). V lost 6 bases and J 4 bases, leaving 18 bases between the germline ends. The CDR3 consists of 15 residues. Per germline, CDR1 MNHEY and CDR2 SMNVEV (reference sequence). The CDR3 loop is CASSRNPGQSYGYTF. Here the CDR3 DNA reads TGTGCCAGCAGCCGAAACCCCGGACAGAGCTATGGCTACACCTTC.

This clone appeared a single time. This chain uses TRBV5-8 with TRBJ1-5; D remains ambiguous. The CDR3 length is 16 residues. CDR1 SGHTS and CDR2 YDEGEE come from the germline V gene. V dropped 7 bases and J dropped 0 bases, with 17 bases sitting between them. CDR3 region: CASAWVGAYSNQPQHF. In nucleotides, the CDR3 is TGTGCCAGCGCCTGGGTCGGAGCCTATAGCAATCAGCCCCAGCATTTT.

The CDR3 nucleotides are TGCAGTGCCTCCTACGACTATGGCTACACCTTC. Its protein is CSASYDYGYTF. V gene TRBV20-1 combines with J gene TRBJ1-2, with unresolved D. Trimming pared 6 bases from V and 3 bases from J, leaving 8 bases between. The CDR3 has 11 amino acids. Germline CDR1 DFQATT, CDR2 SNEGSKA (reference sequence).

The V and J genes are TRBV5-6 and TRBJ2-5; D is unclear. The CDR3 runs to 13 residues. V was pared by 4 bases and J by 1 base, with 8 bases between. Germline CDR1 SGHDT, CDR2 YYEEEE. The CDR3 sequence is CASSRQVQETQYF. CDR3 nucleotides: TGTGCCAGCAGCCGACAAGTCCAAGAGACCCAGTACTTC.

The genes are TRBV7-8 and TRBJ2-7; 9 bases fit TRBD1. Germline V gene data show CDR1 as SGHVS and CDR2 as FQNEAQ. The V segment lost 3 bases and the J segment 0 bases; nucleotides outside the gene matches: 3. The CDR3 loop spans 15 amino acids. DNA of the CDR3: TGTGCCAGCAGCTTTATGGGACAGGGCTCCTACGAGCAGTACTTC. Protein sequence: CASSFMGQGSYEQYF.

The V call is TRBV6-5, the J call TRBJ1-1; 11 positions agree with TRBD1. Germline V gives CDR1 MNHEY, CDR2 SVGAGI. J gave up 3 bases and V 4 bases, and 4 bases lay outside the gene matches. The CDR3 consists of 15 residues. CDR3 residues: CASSFGDRGDTEAFF. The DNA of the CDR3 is TGTGCCAGCAGTTTTGGGGACAGGGGGGACACTGAAGCTTTCTTT.

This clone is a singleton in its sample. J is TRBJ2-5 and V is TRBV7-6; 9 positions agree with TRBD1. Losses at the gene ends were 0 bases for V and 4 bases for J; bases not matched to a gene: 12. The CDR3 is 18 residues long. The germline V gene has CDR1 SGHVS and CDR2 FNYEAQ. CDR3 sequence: CASSLAPPGQGRGETQYF. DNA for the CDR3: TGTGCCAGCAGCTTAGCCCCGCCGGGACAGGGAAGAGGAGAGACCCAGTACTTC. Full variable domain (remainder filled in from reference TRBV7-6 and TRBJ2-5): GAGVSQSPRYKVTKRGQDVALRCDPISGHVSLYWYRQALGQGPEFLTYFNYEAQQDKSGLPNDRFSAERPEGSISTLTIQRTEQRDSAMYRCASSLAPPGQGRGETQYFGPGTRLLVL.

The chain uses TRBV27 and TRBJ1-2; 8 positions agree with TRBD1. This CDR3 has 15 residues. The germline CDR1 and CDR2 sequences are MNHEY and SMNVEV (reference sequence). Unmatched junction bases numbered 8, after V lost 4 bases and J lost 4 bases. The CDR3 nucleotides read TGTGCCAGCAGTTCCTCCCAGGGGGCCAGCTATGGCTACACCTTC. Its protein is CASSSSQGASYGYTF.

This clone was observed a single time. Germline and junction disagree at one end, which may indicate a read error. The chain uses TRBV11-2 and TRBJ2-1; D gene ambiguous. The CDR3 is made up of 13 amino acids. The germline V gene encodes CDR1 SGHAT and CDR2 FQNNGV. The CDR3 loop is CASSFDMAERRIF. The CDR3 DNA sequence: TGTGCCAGCAGCTTCGACATGGCCGAGAGACGGATCTTC.

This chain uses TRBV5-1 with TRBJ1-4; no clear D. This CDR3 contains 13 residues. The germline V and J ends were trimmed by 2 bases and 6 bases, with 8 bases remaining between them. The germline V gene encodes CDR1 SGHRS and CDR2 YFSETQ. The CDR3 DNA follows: TGCGCCAGCAGCTTTTCGCGAGATGAAAAACTGTTTTTT. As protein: CASSFSRDEKLFF.

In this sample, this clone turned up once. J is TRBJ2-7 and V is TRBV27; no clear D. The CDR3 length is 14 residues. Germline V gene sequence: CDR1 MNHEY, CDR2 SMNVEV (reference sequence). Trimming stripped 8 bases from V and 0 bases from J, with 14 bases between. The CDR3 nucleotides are TGTGCCAGCGATTTGGGCGCGCTCTCCTACGAGCAGTACTTC. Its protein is CASDLGALSYEQYF.

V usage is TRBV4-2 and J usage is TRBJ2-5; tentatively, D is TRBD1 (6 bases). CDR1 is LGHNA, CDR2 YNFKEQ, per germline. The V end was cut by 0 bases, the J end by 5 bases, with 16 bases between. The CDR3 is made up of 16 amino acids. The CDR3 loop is CASSQDSQGGRETQYF. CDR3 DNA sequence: TGTGCCAGCAGCCAAGATTCACAGGGCGGTAGGGAGACCCAGTACTTC.

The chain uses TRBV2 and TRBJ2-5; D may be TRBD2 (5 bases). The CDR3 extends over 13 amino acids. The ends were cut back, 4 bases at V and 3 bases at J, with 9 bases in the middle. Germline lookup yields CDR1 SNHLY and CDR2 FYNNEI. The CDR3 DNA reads TGTGCCAGCAGTGTGATCGGGAAAGAGACCCAGTACTTC. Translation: CASSVIGKETQYF.

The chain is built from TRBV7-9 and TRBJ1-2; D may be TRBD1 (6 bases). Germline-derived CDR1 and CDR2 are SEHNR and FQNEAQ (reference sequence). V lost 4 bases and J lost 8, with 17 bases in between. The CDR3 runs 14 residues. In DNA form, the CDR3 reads TGTGCCAGCAGCTCCGGGGTGGCAGGGGAAGGCTACACCTTC. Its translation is CASSSGVAGEGYTF.

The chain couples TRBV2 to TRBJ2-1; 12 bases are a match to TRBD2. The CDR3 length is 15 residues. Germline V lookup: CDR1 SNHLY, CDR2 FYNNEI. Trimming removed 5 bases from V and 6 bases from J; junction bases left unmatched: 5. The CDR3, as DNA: TGTGCCAGCAGTAGGCGGACTAGCGGGGTCAATGAGCAGTTCTTC. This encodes CASSRRTSGVNEQFF.

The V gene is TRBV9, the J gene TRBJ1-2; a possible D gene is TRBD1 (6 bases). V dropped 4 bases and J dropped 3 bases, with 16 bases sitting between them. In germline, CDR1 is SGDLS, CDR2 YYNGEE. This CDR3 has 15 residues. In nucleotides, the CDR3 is TGTGCCAGCAGCCCCAAAGACAGGTCCGACTATGGCTACACCTTC. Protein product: CASSPKDRSDYGYTF.

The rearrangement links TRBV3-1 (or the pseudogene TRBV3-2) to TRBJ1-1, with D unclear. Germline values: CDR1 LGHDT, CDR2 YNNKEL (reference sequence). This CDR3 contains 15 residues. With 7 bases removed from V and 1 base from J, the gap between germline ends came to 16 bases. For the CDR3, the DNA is TGTGCCAGCACCCCAATACAGACCGGGAACACTGAAGCTTTCTTT. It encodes CASTPIQTGNTEAFF.

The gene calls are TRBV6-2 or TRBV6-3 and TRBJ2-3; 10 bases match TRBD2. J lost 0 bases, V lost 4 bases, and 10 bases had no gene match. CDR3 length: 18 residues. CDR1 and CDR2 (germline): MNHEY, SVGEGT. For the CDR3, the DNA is TGTGCCAGCAGTTCTCGAGCGGGGGGGCTTAAGAGCACAGATACGCAGTATTTT. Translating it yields CASSSRAGGLKSTDTQYF.

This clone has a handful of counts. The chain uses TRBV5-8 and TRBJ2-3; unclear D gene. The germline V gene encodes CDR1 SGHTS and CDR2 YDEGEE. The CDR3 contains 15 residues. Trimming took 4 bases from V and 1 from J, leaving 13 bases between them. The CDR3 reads CASSPGRRGTDTQYF. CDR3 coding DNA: TGTGCCAGCAGCCCGGGTCGACGGGGCACAGATACGCAGTATTTT. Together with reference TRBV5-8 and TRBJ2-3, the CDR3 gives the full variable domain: EAGVTQSPTHLIKTRGQQATLRCSPISGHTSVYWYQQALGLGLQFLLWYDEGEERNRGNFPPRFSGRQFPNYSSELNVNALELEDSALYLCASSPGRRGTDTQYFGPGTRLTVL.

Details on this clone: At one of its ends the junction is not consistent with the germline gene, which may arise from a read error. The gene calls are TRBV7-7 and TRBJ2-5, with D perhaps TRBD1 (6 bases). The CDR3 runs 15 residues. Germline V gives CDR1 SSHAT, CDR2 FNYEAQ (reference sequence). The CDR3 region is CASSFGRGMEETQYF. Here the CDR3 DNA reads TGTGCTAGCAGCTTCGGCAGGGGCATGGAAGAGACCCAGTACTTC.

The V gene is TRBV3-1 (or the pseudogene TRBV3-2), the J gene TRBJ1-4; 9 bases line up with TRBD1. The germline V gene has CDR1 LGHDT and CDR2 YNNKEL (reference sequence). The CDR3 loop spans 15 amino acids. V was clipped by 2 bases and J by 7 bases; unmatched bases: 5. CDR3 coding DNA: TGTGCCAGCAGCCAAACACAGGGGGCGGGTGAAAAACTGTTTTTT. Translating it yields CASSQTQGAGEKLFF.

In nucleotides, the CDR3 is TGTGCCAGCAGCTTAGCGGGGGGGTCGAGGTCATACGAGCAGTACTTC. Its protein product is CASSLAGGSRSYEQYF. This chain joins TRBV7-8 and TRBJ2-7; 7 bases are a match to TRBD2. This CDR3 has 16 residues. Germline V lookup: CDR1 SGHVS, CDR2 FQNEAQ. Unmatched junction bases numbered 9, after V lost 0 bases and J lost 4 bases.

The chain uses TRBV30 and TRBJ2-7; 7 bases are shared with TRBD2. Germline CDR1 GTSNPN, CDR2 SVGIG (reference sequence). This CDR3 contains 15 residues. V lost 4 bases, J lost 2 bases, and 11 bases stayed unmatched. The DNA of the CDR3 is TGTGCCTGGACCCCCGGGGAGGGCTATACCTACGAGCAGTACTTC. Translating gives CAWTPGEGYTYEQYF.

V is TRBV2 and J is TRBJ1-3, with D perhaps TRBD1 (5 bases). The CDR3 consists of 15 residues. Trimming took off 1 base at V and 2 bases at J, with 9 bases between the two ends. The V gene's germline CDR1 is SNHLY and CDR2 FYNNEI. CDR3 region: CASSEGGRAGNTIYF. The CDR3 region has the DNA TGTGCCAGCAGTGAAGGGGGGAGGGCTGGAAACACCATATATTTT.

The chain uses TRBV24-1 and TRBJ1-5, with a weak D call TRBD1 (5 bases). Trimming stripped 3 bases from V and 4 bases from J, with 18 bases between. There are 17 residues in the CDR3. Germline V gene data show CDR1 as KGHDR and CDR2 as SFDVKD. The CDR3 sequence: CATSDGRQGQGNQPQHF. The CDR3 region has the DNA TGTGCCACCAGTGATGGTCGTCAGGGTCAGGGTAATCAGCCCCAGCATTTT.

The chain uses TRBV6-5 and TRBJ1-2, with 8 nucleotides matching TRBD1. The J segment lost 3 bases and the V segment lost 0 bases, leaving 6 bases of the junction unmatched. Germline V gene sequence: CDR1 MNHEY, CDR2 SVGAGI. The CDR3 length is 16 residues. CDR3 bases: TGTGCCAGCAGTTACTCATTGACAGGGGCATACTATGGCTACACCTTC. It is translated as CASSYSLTGAYYGYTF.

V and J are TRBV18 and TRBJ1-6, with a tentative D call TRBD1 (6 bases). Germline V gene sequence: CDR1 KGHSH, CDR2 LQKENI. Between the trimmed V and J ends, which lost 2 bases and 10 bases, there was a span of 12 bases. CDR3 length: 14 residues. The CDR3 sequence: CASSPGQGNSPLHF. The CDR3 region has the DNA TGTGCCAGCTCACCAGGGCAGGGGAACTCACCCCTCCACTTT. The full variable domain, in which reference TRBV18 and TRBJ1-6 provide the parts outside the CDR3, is NAGVMQNPRHLVRRRGQEARLRCSPMKGHSHVYWYRQLPEEGLKFMVYLQKENIIDESGMPKERFSAEFPKEGPSILRIQQVVRGDSAAYFCASSPGQGNSPLHFGNGTRLTVT.

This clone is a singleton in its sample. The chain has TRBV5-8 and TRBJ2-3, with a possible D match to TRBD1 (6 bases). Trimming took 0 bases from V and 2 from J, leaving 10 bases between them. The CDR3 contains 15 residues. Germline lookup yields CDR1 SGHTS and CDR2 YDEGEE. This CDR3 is CASSLGTAITDTQYF. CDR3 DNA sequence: TGTGCCAGCAGCTTGGGGACAGCCATCACAGATACGCAGTATTTT. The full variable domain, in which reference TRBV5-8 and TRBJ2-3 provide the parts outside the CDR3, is EAGVTQSPTHLIKTRGQQATLRCSPISGHTSVYWYQQALGLGLQFLLWYDEGEERNRGNFPPRFSGRQFPNYSSELNVNALELEDSALYLCASSLGTAITDTQYFGPGTRLTVL.

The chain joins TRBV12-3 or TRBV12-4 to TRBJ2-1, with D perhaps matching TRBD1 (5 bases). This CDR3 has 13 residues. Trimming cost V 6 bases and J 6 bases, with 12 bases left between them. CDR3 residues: CASREDRTNEQFF. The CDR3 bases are TGTGCCAGCAGAGAAGACAGAACCAATGAGCAGTTCTTC.

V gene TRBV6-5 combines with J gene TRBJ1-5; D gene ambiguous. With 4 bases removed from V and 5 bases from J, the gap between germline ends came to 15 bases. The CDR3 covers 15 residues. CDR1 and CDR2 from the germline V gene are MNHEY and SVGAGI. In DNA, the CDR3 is TGTGCCAGCAGTTCCTCGAGCCCCGTGTATCAGCCCCAGCATTTT. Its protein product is CASSSSSPVYQPQHF.

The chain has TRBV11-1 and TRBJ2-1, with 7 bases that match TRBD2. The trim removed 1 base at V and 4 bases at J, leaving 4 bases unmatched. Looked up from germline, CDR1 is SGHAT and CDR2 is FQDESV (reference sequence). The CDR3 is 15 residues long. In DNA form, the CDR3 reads TGTGCCAGCAGCTTAGATTTGCGGGGGTACAATGAGCAGTTCTTC. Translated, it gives CASSLDLRGYNEQFF.